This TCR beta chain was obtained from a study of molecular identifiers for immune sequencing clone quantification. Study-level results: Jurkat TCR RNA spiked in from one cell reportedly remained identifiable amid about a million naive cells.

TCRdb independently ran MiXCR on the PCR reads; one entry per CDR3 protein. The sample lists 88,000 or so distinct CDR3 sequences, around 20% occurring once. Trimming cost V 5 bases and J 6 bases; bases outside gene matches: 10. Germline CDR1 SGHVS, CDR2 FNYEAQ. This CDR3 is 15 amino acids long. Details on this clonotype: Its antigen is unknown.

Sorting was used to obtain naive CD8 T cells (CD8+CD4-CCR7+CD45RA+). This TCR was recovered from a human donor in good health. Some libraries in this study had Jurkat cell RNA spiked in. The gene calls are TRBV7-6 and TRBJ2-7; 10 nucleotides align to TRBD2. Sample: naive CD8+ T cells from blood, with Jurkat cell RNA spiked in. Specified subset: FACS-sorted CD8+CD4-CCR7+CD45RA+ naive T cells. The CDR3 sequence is CASSPASGRPAEQYF. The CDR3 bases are TGTGCCAGCAGCCCAGCTAGCGGGAGACCGGCCGAGCAGTACTTC.